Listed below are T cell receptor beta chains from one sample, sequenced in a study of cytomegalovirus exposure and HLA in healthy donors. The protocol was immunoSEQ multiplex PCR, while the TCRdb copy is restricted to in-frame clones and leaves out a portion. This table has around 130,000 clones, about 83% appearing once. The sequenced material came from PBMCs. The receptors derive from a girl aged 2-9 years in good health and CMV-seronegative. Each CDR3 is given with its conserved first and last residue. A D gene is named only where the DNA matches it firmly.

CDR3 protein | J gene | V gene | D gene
CASSLGGLDMDTQYF | TRBJ2-3 | TRBV11-2 | TRBD2
CASSWGDRPYNEQFF | TRBJ2-1 | TRBV19 | TRBD1
CASSYDRAPYNEQFF | TRBJ2-1 | TRBV5-1 | TRBD1
CATSRDQGRSTDTQYF | TRBJ2-3 | TRBV15 | NA
CASSQVADTQYF | TRBJ2-3 | TRBV4-1 | NA
CASSPRGLALVTDEQYF | TRBJ2-7 | TRBV11-2 | NA
CARSLARWGGGYTF | TRBJ1-2 | TRBV5-3 | NA
CASSIRGATEAFF | TRBJ1-1 | TRBV2 | NA
CASSLSSGEVDEQYF | TRBJ2-7 | TRBV7-2 | TRBD2
CASSLQGMNTEAFF | TRBJ1-1 | TRBV6-5 | NA
CASTGWVLGYEQYF | TRBJ2-7 | TRBV2 | NA
CATSPGLATGELFF | TRBJ2-2 | TRBV6-4 | TRBD2
CSVGHQGSRVEQYF | TRBJ2-7 | TRBV29-1 | NA
CASSFDRGGNSPLHF | TRBJ1-6 | TRBV7-2 | TRBD1
CASRISGDTEAFF | TRBJ1-1 | TRBV6-5 | NA
CASSGRQSPRNNEQFF | TRBJ2-1 | TRBV6-1 | NA
CASSPGTGGYNEQFF | TRBJ2-1 | TRBV5-1 | TRBD1
CASSFSSGREVYDTQYF | TRBJ2-3 | TRBV27 | TRBD2
CASYRGPNEKLFF | TRBJ1-4 | TRBV28 | TRBD1
CASSKGQTKNIQYF | TRBJ2-4 | TRBV6-6 | TRBD1
CASSDRRGGNQPQHF | TRBJ1-5 | TRBV19 | NA
CATVREGTQYF | TRBJ2-5 | TRBV7-9 | NA
CASSDQGSSYEQYF | TRBJ2-7 | TRBV2 | NA
CASSYESGGGGGYTF | TRBJ1-2 | TRBV6-6 | NA
CASSLNYGYTF | TRBJ1-2 | TRBV6-1 | NA
CASRIGTSQSYEQYF | NA | TRBV6-6 | TRBD2
CAWSEGTGASGANVLTF | TRBJ2-6 | TRBV30 | TRBD1
CASSRRGDTEAFF | TRBJ1-1 | TRBV18 | NA
CSAEGAETGRNYGYTF | TRBJ1-2 | TRBV29-1 | TRBD1
CASSLGQFSYEQYF | TRBJ2-7 | TRBV11-2 | TRBD1
CASSSSGTGTYEQYF | TRBJ2-7 | TRBV28 | TRBD1
CASSENSSGGLETQYF | TRBJ2-5 | TRBV6-1 | TRBD2
CASSVEGDRGTQYF | TRBJ2-5 | TRBV9 | TRBD1
CASSLDQSYEQYF | TRBJ2-7 | TRBV7-8 | NA
CASSTSGRSTDTQYF | TRBJ2-3 | TRBV19 | TRBD2
CASSPSGGGNTEAFF | TRBJ1-1 | TRBV18 | NA
CASRGWGANTGELFF | TRBJ2-2 | TRBV13 | NA
CASSLSGGGTDTQYF | TRBJ2-3 | TRBV5-1 | TRBD2
CASSQIDTSYEQYF | NA | TRBV7-2 | NA
CASILTPGTDNQPQHF | TRBJ1-5 | TRBV9 | TRBD1
CASSGLRQETQYF | TRBJ2-5 | TRBV6-4 | NA
CASSGPSLDYLSYEQFF | TRBJ2-1 | TRBV9 | NA